The 24 T cell receptor beta chains presented below share a single source sample, sequenced in a study of blood T cells in healthy people across ages. Next came a second PCR, run for about 7 to 12 cycles, which used a sample-barcoded 5' primer along with a J-beta primer mix. TCRdb fed the 5' RACE reads into MiXCR, producing one record per CDR3 protein. This sample yields around 1,800,000 distinct CDR3 sequences, of which about two fifths are seen a single time; 20% to 25% belongs to the top ten. The sequencing input was blood. The receptors were gathered from a human donor in good health.

The V gene is TRBV10-3, the J gene TRBJ1-1; D is unresolved. Germline CDR1 is ENHRY and CDR2 is SYGVKD. This CDR3 is built from 12 residues. The ends were cut back, 0 bases at V and 12 bases at J, with 11 bases in the middle. The CDR3 nucleotides are TGTGCCATCAGTGAGTCGAGCGGCGAAACTTTCTTT. It is translated as CAISESSGETFF.

This chain joins TRBV2 and TRBJ2-3, with 8 bases identical to TRBD1. The CDR3 runs to 17 residues. In germline, CDR1 is SNHLY, CDR2 FYNNEI. J was trimmed by 4 bases and V by 6 bases; bases with no gene match: 15. The CDR3 DNA is TGTGCCAGCAGCCGACGTACGACAGGGGCTATAGCAGATACGCAGTATTTT. Protein sequence: CASSRRTTGAIADTQYF.

CDR3 amino acids: CASSYHVRFGGELFF. For the CDR3, the DNA is TGTGCCAGCAGTTACCACGTCAGGTTTGGCGGAGAGCTGTTTTTT. V is TRBV6-2 or TRBV6-3 and J is TRBJ2-2, with D uncertain. Trimming pared 2 bases from V and 11 bases from J, leaving 18 bases between. CDR1 and CDR2 (germline): MNHEY, SVGEGT. The CDR3 runs 15 residues.

There are a few counts of this clonotype. The CDR3 nucleotides are TGCAGTGCTAGAGAAGCTCGGGGGAGAGACACCTTC. Amino acids: CSAREARGRDTF. V usage is TRBV20-1 and J usage is TRBJ1-2; weak D call: TRBD1 (5 bases). The V gene lost 0 bases and the J gene lost 12 bases, with 14 bases spanning the gap. The germline V gene has CDR1 DFQATT and CDR2 SNEGSKA (reference sequence). CDR3 size: 12 residues.

The table lists this clonotype with a few counts. The rearrangement uses TRBV7-2 and TRBJ2-3; 11 nucleotides align to TRBD2. The J segment lost 6 bases and the V segment lost 6 bases, leaving 8 bases of the junction unmatched. The length of the CDR3 is 15 residues. Per germline, CDR1 SGHTA and CDR2 FQGNSA. The CDR3 sequence: CASSRGTSGADTQYF. The CDR3 nucleotides read TGTGCCAGCAGTCGAGGGACTAGCGGAGCGGATACGCAGTATTTT.

This clonotype was seen a handful of times. The chain couples TRBV7-2 to TRBJ2-7; maybe TRBD1 (6 bases). Germline V gene sequence: CDR1 SGHTA, CDR2 FQGNSA. The CDR3 consists of 14 residues. V dropped 1 base and J dropped 3 bases, with 10 bases sitting between them. The CDR3 loop is CASSLVPGDYEQYF. CDR3 DNA: TGTGCCAGCAGCTTAGTCCCAGGGGACTACGAGCAGTACTTC.

The CDR3 here is CASSLYRLAGGRYNEQYF. Written as DNA, the CDR3 is TGTGCCAGCAGCTTGTATAGACTAGCGGGGGGGCGGTACAATGAGCAGTACTTC. The V gene is TRBV5-8, the J gene TRBJ2-5; TRBD2 matches at 14 bases. CDR1 and CDR2 from the germline V gene are SGHTS and YDEGEE. V shed 1 base, J shed 11 bases, and the junction held 16 bases outside the gene matches. The CDR3 has 18 residues.

Notes on this clonotype: Germline and junction disagree at one end, which may indicate a read error. The chain's CDR3 is CASSDSAGGATDTQYF. The CDR3 DNA reads TGTGCCAGCAGCGACTCGGCCGGGGGGGCCACAGATACGCAGTATTTT. The chain links TRBV6-4 to TRBJ2-3, with 8 bases fitting TRBD2. Germline CDR1 MRHNA, CDR2 SNTAGT. The CDR3 consists of 16 residues.

This clonotype has only a few counts. This sequence joins TRBV12-3 or TRBV12-4 and TRBJ2-7; D remains ambiguous. V was clipped by 2 bases and J by 6 bases, with 8 bases between them. CDR3 length equals 12 residues. This CDR3 is CASSLSWFEQYF. The CDR3 DNA follows: TGTGCCAGCAGTTTAAGTTGGTTCGAGCAGTACTTC.

A note on this clonotype: Possible read error: a much larger clone is one base away. The chain joins TRBV6-2 or TRBV6-3 to TRBJ1-2; D is uncertain. V was trimmed by 1 base and J by 5 bases, leaving 5 bases between them. This CDR3 contains 12 residues. The germline V gene has CDR1 MNHEY and CDR2 SVGEGT. The CDR3 bases are TGTGCCAGCAGTTACTGGGCTTATGGCTACACCTTC. It translates to CASSYWAYGYTF.

This clonotype occurred a few times. The chain links TRBV29-1 to TRBJ1-1; 8 nucleotides align to TRBD1. The CDR3 runs to 13 residues. Germline V CDR1 and CDR2: SQVTM, ANQGSEA. The junction had 5 bases not matched to a gene; V was cut back by 7 bases and J by 1 base. The DNA of the CDR3 is TGCAGCGCTCCGACAGGGGCGAACACTGAAGCTTTCTTT. It is translated as CSAPTGANTEAFF.

Of note for this clonotype: At one boundary the junction diverges from the germline segment, which might be a read error. The rearrangement uses TRBV11-1 and TRBJ2-1; 8 nucleotides align to TRBD1. Germline V lookup: CDR1 SGHAT, CDR2 FQDESV (reference sequence). The CDR3 has 16 amino acids. The chain's CDR3 is CASSFTGTGGYNERFF. The CDR3 bases are TGTGCCAGCAGCTTTACCGGGACAGGTGGCTACAATGAGCGGTTCTTC.

As for this clonotype: One end of the junction varies from germline; a read error may be responsible. This chain joins TRBV4-3 and TRBJ1-2; TRBD1 might be the D (6 bases). This CDR3 region has 15 residues. Germline CDR1 reads LGHNA; CDR2 reads YSLEER. The DNA for the CDR3 is TGCGCAAGCAGCCAAGATCGAGACCTCCGTGGGGGCTGCACCTTC. Translated, it gives CASSQDRDLRGGCTF.

In this sample, this clonotype turned up many times. The rearrangement links TRBV4-2 to TRBJ2-3; TRBD1 matches 8 bases. Unmatched junction bases numbered 7, after V lost 1 base and J lost 4 bases. CDR1 is LGHNA, CDR2 YNFKEQ, per germline. This CDR3 is 16 amino acids long. CDR3 sequence (DNA): TGTGCCAGCAGCCAAGGAGACAGGGGCCGCTCAGATACGCAGTATTTT. The encoded protein is CASSQGDRGRSDTQYF.

The chain employs TRBV20-1 and TRBJ2-1, with D possibly being TRBD2 (6 bases). The CDR3 runs 15 residues. Trimming took off 3 bases at V and 5 bases at J, with 17 bases between the two ends. Germline V gene sequence: CDR1 DFQATT, CDR2 SNEGSKA (reference sequence). The CDR3 region is CSASGGVLGHNEQFF. The CDR3, as DNA: TGCAGTGCTAGTGGCGGGGTGCTTGGACACAATGAGCAGTTCTTC.

This clonotype was seen a handful of times. This chain uses TRBV12-3 or TRBV12-4 with TRBJ2-5; TRBD2 agrees at 9 bases. V shed 5 bases, J shed 1 base, and the junction held 8 bases outside the gene matches. The CDR3 sequence is 16 residues long. Written as DNA, the CDR3 is TGTGCCAGCAGTGTCAATAGCGGGGGAGCCCAAGAGACCCAGTACTTC. Protein: CASSVNSGGAQETQYF.

This clonotype was counted at least ten times. This chain uses TRBV4-3 with TRBJ2-3, with D uncertain. The CDR3 covers 15 residues. Germline values: CDR1 LGHNA, CDR2 YSLEER. V lost 0 bases, J lost 0 bases, and 7 bases lay in between. CDR3 region: CASSQEVTSTDTQYF. CDR3 DNA: TGCGCCAGCAGCCAAGAAGTAACTAGCACAGATACGCAGTATTTT.

The genes are TRBV5-1 and TRBJ2-5, with TRBD2 identical over 7 bases. Germline CDR1 and CDR2: SGHRS and YFSETQ. V shed 2 bases and J 5 bases; nucleotides not matched to a gene: 15. There are 17 residues in the CDR3. This CDR3 is CASSLLGYIAGGETQYF. CDR3 bases: TGCGCCAGCAGCTTACTAGGATACATCGCCGGGGGGGAGACCCAGTACTTC.

V and J are TRBV29-1 and TRBJ1-1, with a weak D call TRBD1 (5 bases). Per germline, CDR1 SQVTM and CDR2 ANQGSEA. The V and J ends lost 4 bases and 4 bases respectively, with 10 bases between them. This CDR3 has 12 amino acids. The CDR3 DNA reads TGCAGCGTTGCGGGGCGTGGCACTGAAGCTTTCTTT. Protein sequence: CSVAGRGTEAFF.

This clonotype has a handful of counts. The DNA for the CDR3 is TGCAGTGCCCCCCGGATTTCCTACAATGAGCAGTTCTTC. Amino acid sequence: CSAPRISYNEQFF. The chain recombines TRBV20-1 with TRBJ2-1, with D uncertain. This CDR3 has 13 amino acids. Trimming stripped 6 bases from V and 1 base from J, with 10 bases between. CDR1 is DFQATT and CDR2 is SNEGSKA in the germline V gene (reference sequence).

About this clonotype: At one end the junction does not follow the germline gene, possibly because of a read error. This chain joins TRBV9 and TRBJ2-3, with 8 bases lining up with TRBD1. In germline, CDR1 is SGDLS, CDR2 YYNGEE. The CDR3 extends over 15 amino acids. The CDR3 DNA is TGTGCCAGCGGCGTAGCCACAGGGGGAACAGATACGCAGTATTTT. This sequence encodes CASGVATGGTDTQYF.

The gene calls are TRBV7-2 and TRBJ1-2; no clear D. V was cut by 5 bases and J by 6 bases, with 19 bases left in between. Germline values: CDR1 SGHTA, CDR2 FQGNSA. This CDR3 has 15 residues. CDR3 loop: CASSPWVRSQHGYTF. The DNA for the CDR3 is TGTGCCAGCAGCCCGTGGGTGAGGAGTCAGCATGGCTACACCTTC.

The chain joins TRBV5-1 to TRBJ2-3, with D unresolved. The V end lost 6 bases, the J end lost 7 bases, and 15 bases lay between the germline ends. The CDR3 extends over 13 amino acids. Germline CDR1 SGHRS, CDR2 YFSETQ. In DNA form, the CDR3 reads TGCGCCAGCAAAGTGGGGTCTTCTCATACGCAGTATTTT. Encoded protein: CASKVGSSHTQYF.

The chain joins TRBV7-2 to TRBJ1-5, with D possibly being TRBD1 (5 bases). The CDR3 covers 18 residues. Germline CDR1 and CDR2: SGHTA and FQGNSA. V shed 5 bases and J shed 0 bases, with 20 bases lying between them. The CDR3: CASSPSTVGGYSNQPQHF. The CDR3, as DNA: TGTGCCAGCAGCCCATCTACCGTCGGGGGTTATAGCAATCAGCCCCAGCATTTT.